The clone carrying this T cell receptor (beta chain) was found many times. No antigen is known for it. Around 10 ml fresh peripheral blood yielded the PBMCs. The sample comes from a study of T cells in Graves' hyperthyroidism and ophthalmopathy. Study-level information: Before any treatment, at initial diagnosis, peripheral blood was collected. Whole-study findings and limits: Among clonotypes expanded in thyroid above 0.001, most were also found in blood.

What was amplified from RNA transcripts were TCR beta CDR3 regions. The study used the HTBI primer set for a first-round RT-PCR of the TCR CDR3. TCRdb passed the multiplex PCR reads through MiXCR, listing each CDR3 protein once. The sample includes about 600,000 distinct CDR3 sequences, approximately 14% of them seen just once. Trimming cost V 6 bases and J 0 bases, with 23 bases left between them. The CDR3 covers 18 residues. The germline V gene has CDR1 MDHEN and CDR2 SYDVKM. The J gene is TRBJ1-1, the V gene TRBV28; weak D call: TRBD1 (6 bases). This receptor was identified in a woman aged 45-65 years with Graves' ophthalmopathy. Sequences were obtained from blood. The CDR3 protein is CASSDFGRGIGMNTEAFF. The CDR3 nucleotides read TGTGCCAGCAGCGATTTTGGGAGGGGGATTGGGATGAACACTGAAGCTTTCTTT.